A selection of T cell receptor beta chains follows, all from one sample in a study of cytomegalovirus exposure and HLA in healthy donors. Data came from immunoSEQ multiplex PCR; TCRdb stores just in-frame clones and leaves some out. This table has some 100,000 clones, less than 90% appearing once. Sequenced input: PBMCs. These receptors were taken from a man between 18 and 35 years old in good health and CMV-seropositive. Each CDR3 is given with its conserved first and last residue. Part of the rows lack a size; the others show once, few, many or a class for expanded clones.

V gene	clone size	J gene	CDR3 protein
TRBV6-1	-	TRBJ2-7	CASSEMARTIPEQYF
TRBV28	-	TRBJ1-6	CASSSIRTGASSYNSPLHF
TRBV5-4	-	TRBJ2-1	CASSLNYGVAVYNEQFF
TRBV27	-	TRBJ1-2	CASSLKGADGYGYTF
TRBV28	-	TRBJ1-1	CASSPAGTGEQEAFF
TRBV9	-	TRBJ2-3	CASSVGQRGVQDTQYF
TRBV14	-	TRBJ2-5	CASSQVRGSETQYF
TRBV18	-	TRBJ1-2	CASSPMRENGYTF
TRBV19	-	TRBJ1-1	CASSRNRGAKNTEAFF
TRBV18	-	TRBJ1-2	CASSPRRTGDGYTF
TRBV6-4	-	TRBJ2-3	CASSEGGGAPDTQYF
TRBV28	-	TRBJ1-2	CASIETGTAYGYTF
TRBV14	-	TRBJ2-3	CASSQATRRGLDTQYF
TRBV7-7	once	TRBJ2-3	CASSLAASTTDTQYF
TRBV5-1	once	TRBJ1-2	CASSIDRPDYGYTF
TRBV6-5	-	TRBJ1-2	CASSQRGGLHYTF
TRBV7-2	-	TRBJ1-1	CASSLGMGREAEAFF
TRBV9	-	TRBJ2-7	CASSPGGFYEQYF
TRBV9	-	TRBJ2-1	CASSGGFSGAPYNEQFF
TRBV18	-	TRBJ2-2	CASSPETGYTGELFF
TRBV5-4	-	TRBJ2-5	CASRSGTSGGDQETQYF
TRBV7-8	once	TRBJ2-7	CASSLGGLAGVIYEQYF
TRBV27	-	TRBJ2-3	CASSPMTSGGAPDTQYF
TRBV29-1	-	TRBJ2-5	CSVEGKGETQYF
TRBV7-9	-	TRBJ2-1	CASSLAPGALPNEQFF
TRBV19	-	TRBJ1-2	CASRNSGAAYYGYTF
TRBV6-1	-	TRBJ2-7	CASSRQGSDEQYF
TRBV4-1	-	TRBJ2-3	CASSQEVMAGDSTDTQYF
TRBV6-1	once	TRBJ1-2	CASSNRDSANYGYTF
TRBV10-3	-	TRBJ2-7	CAISRLAGAPRAYEQYF
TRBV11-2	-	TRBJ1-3	CASSSDSGNTIYF
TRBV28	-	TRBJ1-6	CASSDAGHNNSPLHF
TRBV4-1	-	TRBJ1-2	CASSPDRVRDYGYTF
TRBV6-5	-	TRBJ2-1	CASTEDRGFYNEQFF
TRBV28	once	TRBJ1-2	CASRSGGNRRFYGYTF
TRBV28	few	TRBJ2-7	CASSGTSSYEQYF
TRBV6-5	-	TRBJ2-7	CASSRNRAGHEQYF
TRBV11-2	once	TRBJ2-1	CASSLGQTYNEQFF
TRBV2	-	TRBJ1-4	CASSEGGRANEKLFF
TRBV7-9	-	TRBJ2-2	CASTPLAGAHTGELFF
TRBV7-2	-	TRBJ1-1	CASSPLRAQGATEAFF
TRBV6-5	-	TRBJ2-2	CASSQGQTNTGELFF
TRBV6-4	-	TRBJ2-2	CASSDVPGQGRDTGELFF
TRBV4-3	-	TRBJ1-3	CASSQDPGTGNTIYF
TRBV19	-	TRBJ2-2	CASSGRNTGELFF
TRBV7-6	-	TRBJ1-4	CASSLGQGNEKLFF
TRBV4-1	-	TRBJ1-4	CASSQNIGNEKLFF
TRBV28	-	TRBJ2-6	CASSVIYLSGANVLTF